The 17 T cell receptor beta chains reported below all come from one sample, sequenced in a study of neurological immune-mediated disorders. TCRdb re-called the 5' RACE reads with MiXCR, one entry per CDR3 protein. The sample holds roughly 100,000 distinct CDR3 sequences, approximately 10% seen once. Time point given: longitudinal time-point 3. The sequenced sample was PBMCs. The receptors were gathered from a female donor with HTLV-1-associated myelopathy (HAM/TSP).

This clonotype was picked up a small number of times. The V gene is TRBV5-1, the J gene TRBJ1-1; D is uncertain. The V gene's germline CDR1 is SGHRS and CDR2 YFSETQ. The CDR3 runs to 15 residues. The V gene lost 3 bases and the J gene lost 1 base, with 13 bases spanning the gap. CDR3 in DNA: TGCGCCAGCAGCTCGTGGGTCAGTTCGAACACTGAAGCTTTCTTT. Translation gives CASSSWVSSNTEAFF.

This sequence joins TRBV5-1 and TRBJ2-7, with 7 bases lining up with TRBD2. This CDR3 spans 16 amino acids. V shed 4 bases, J shed 4 bases, and the junction held 14 bases outside the gene matches. The germline gives CDR1 SGHRS, CDR2 YFSETQ. The CDR3 DNA sequence: TGCGCCAGCAGCCCGAACCCGGCGAGCGGGGCATACGAGCAGTACTTC. Amino acid sequence: CASSPNPASGAYEQYF.

This clonotype was seen ten or more times. The gene calls are TRBV20-1 and TRBJ2-7, with D possibly matching TRBD2 (6 bases). Trimming cost V 3 bases and J 4 bases, with 16 bases left between them. The CDR3 has 14 residues. Germline-derived CDR1 and CDR2 are DFQATT and SNEGSKA (reference sequence). The CDR3 coding sequence is TGCAGTGCTAGGGGGGGAGGTAACAAATACGAGCAGTACTTC. It yields the protein CSARGGGNKYEQYF.

This clonotype showed up just a few times. In DNA form, the CDR3 reads TGTGCCAGCAGCTCCAACTGGGGGGCAGGGATTAAGGAGACCCAGTACTTC. Residues: CASSSNWGAGIKETQYF. The J gene is TRBJ2-5, the V gene TRBV7-2; D assignment may be TRBD1 or TRBD2 (6 bases each). Per the germline V gene, CDR1 is SGHTA and CDR2 is FQGNSA. This CDR3 is built from 17 residues. Trimming shortened V by 4 bases and J by 5 bases, and 23 bases separated the two germline ends.

This clonotype was seen many times. This chain joins TRBV7-9 and TRBJ2-7; D unclear. V gave up 5 bases and J gave up 0 bases, with 8 bases separating them. Per germline, CDR1 SEHNR and CDR2 FQNEAQ (reference sequence). CDR3 length equals 13 residues. Here the CDR3 reads CASSLPSSYEQYF. Written as DNA, the CDR3 is TGTGCCAGCAGCCTCCCAAGCTCCTACGAGCAGTACTTC.

This clonotype has more than one count but fewer than ten. The V call is TRBV20-1, the J call TRBJ1-2; D is perhaps TRBD1 (5 bases). This CDR3 is built from 14 residues. Germline values: CDR1 DFQATT, CDR2 SNEGSKA (reference sequence). With 0 bases removed from V and 4 bases from J, the gap between germline ends came to 12 bases. CDR3 loop: CSARDQGSGYGYTF. CDR3 in DNA: TGCAGTGCTAGAGATCAGGGCAGCGGCTATGGCTACACCTTC.

About this clonotype itself: A clone one base away is much larger, so this may be a read error. The gene calls are TRBV19 and TRBJ2-1, with 8 bases fitting TRBD2. The J segment lost 2 bases and the V segment lost 10 bases, leaving 7 bases of the junction unmatched. The CDR3 is 14 amino acids. Germline V gene data show CDR1 as LNHDA and CDR2 as SQIVND (reference sequence). CDR3 residues: CATQRGTTYNEQFF. Here the CDR3 DNA reads TGTGCCACTCAGCGGGGGACCACCTACAATGAGCAGTTCTTC. The variable domain in full, with the rest retrieved from reference TRBV19 and TRBJ2-1, is DGGITQSPKYLFRKEGQNVTLSCEQNLNHDAMYWYRQDPGQGLRLIYYSQIVNDFQKGDIAEGYSVSREKKESFPLTVTSAQKNPTAFYLCATQRGTTYNEQFFGPGTRLTVL.

A word on this clonotype: It may be a read error: a sequence one base away is much more abundant. V is TRBV5-1 and J is TRBJ2-1, with D hard to call. In germline, CDR1 is SGHRS, CDR2 YFSETQ. There are 12 residues in the CDR3. The CDR3 DNA reads TGCGCCAGCAGCTTGGTTCCCCATGAGCCGTTCTTC. Translated, it gives CASSLVPHEPFF.

The DNA for the CDR3 is TGTGCCAGTAGTCTATGGACTAGCGGGGGCCTCCAAGAGACCCAGTACTTC. This encodes CASSLWTSGGLQETQYF. The chain carries TRBV19 and TRBJ2-5; the match to TRBD2 covers 13 bases. Germline CDR1 LNHDA, CDR2 SQIVND (reference sequence). J lost 1 base, V lost 5 bases, and 7 bases had no gene match. CDR3 length equals 17 residues.

This clonotype showed up many times. The chain is built from TRBV24-1 and TRBJ2-1; 7 positions match TRBD2. J gave up 5 bases and V 4 bases, and 1 base lay outside the gene matches. The V gene's germline CDR1 is KGHDR and CDR2 SFDVKD. This CDR3 has 13 residues. DNA of the CDR3: TGTGCCACCAGTGACCGGGAGGACAATGAGCAGTTCTTC. This codes for CATSDREDNEQFF.

This clonotype has a count of ten or more. The gene calls are TRBV28 and TRBJ1-2; no firm D call. The CDR3 totals 12 residues. The germline V gene has CDR1 MDHEN and CDR2 SYDVKM. V shed 7 bases and J shed 6 bases, with 12 bases lying between them. CDR3 region: CASTSGLDGYTF. The DNA of the CDR3 is TGTGCCAGCACGTCTGGGCTAGATGGCTACACCTTC.

This clonotype was observed a handful of times. The CDR3 loop reads CASSILTGLNTEAFF. CDR3 nucleotide sequence: TGTGCCAGCAGCATACTAACAGGGTTGAACACTGAAGCTTTCTTT. The genes are TRBV7-8 and TRBJ1-1, with a weak D call TRBD1 (6 bases). The ends were cut back, 5 bases at V and 0 bases at J, with 13 bases in the middle. The CDR3 is 15 amino acids. Per germline, CDR1 SGHVS and CDR2 FQNEAQ. Full variable domain (outside the CDR3, taken from reference TRBV7-8 and TRBJ1-1): GAGVSQSPRYKVAKRGQDVALRCDPISGHVSLFWYQQALGQGPEFLTYFQNEAQLDKSGLPSDRFFAERPEGSVSTLKIQRTQQEDSAVYLCASSILTGLNTEAFFGQGTRLTVV.

The table lists this clonotype with many counts. V usage is TRBV4-1 and J usage is TRBJ1-2, with D unresolved. Germline CDR1 reads MGHRA; CDR2 reads YSYEKL. The V end was cut by 1 base, the J end by 4 bases, with 16 bases between. The CDR3 has 16 amino acids. This CDR3 reads CASSQVPIEAAYGYTF. The CDR3 DNA reads TGCGCCAGCAGCCAAGTGCCTATCGAGGCCGCCTATGGCTACACCTTC.

This clonotype was seen ten or more times. The V call is TRBV10-3, the J call TRBJ2-3, with 9 bases matching TRBD2. With V trimmed by 4 bases and J by 2 bases, 13 bases remained unmatched. Germline V gives CDR1 ENHRY, CDR2 SYGVKD. The CDR3 runs 18 residues. CDR3 sequence reads: CAISGSTLAGPNTDTQYF. The CDR3 coding sequence is TGTGCCATCAGTGGTTCCACTCTAGCGGGGCCGAACACAGATACGCAGTATTTT.

This clonotype appeared many times. This chain joins TRBV20-1 and TRBJ2-5, with D perhaps matching TRBD2 (6 bases). The CDR3 has 15 amino acids. CDR1 is DFQATT, CDR2 SNEGSKA, per germline (reference sequence). Trimming pared 3 bases from V and 5 bases from J, leaving 19 bases between. This CDR3 reads CSARARGRRWETQYF. The DNA of the CDR3 is TGCAGTGCTAGGGCGCGGGGCCGCCGGTGGGAGACCCAGTACTTC.

This clonotype occurred many times. The chain uses TRBV29-1 and TRBJ2-3; 10 positions agree with TRBD2. CDR1 SQVTM and CDR2 ANQGSEA come from the germline V gene. Losses at the gene ends were 6 bases for V and 0 bases for J; bases not matched to a gene: 6. The CDR3 loop spans 15 amino acids. The CDR3 region has the DNA TGCAGCGTCGCAACTAGCGGGGCTAGCACAGATACGCAGTATTTT. As protein: CSVATSGASTDTQYF.

This clonotype was recorded at least ten times. The chain uses TRBV5-1 and TRBJ1-1; D gene ambiguous. Germline V lookup: CDR1 SGHRS, CDR2 YFSETQ. The CDR3 runs 14 residues. The V and J ends lost 4 bases and 1 base respectively, with 11 bases between them. CDR3 coding DNA: TGCGCCAGCAGCCTGGAATCTGCGAACACTGAAGCTTTCTTT. This translates into CASSLESANTEAFF.